The rows below give T cell receptor beta chains drawn from one sample of a study of regulatory T cells in long-lasting Graves disease. From the multiplex PCR reads, TCRdb called clonotypes with MiXCR, one entry per CDR3 protein. The sample comprises some 430,000 distinct CDR3 sequences, roughly 21% of which are singletons, and roughly 7% rests with the top ten. Sequences were derived from peripheral blood mononuclear cells (PBMCs), sampled when the disease was refractory, from a patient treated with antithyroid drugs. The source is a female donor with Graves disease. Both conserved end residues are part of each CDR3. Fields, in order: clone size, V gene, J gene, CDR3 protein. Expanded clones get a size class; other rows say once, few or many, or leave the size out.

>many|TRBV3-1|TRBJ2-5
CASSASRETQYF
>.|TRBV20-1|TRBJ1-5
CSARDWRQNSNQPQHF
>few|TRBV20-1|TRBJ2-6
CSARMGAGANVLTF
>.|TRBV6-1|TRBJ1-2
CASRLTRGQYGYTF
>.|TRBV20-1|TRBJ1-5
CSARDWGGGLNQPQHF
>many|TRBV6-1|TRBJ1-2
CASSVPRQGIYGYTF
>.|TRBV7-3|TRBJ2-2
CASSLGDSFNTGELFF
>.|TRBV29-1|TRBJ2-7
CSVEARLGGSSYEQYF
>many|TRBV7-3|TRBJ1-1
CASSQKLGQGVTEAFF
>few|TRBV5-5|TRBJ1-2
CVSSPRGGGVSYGYTF
>.|TRBV15|TRBJ2-2
CATRDYLEFANTGELFF
>.|TRBV6-1|TRBJ2-5
CASSSYSGGAETQYF
>.|TRBV29-1|TRBJ1-1
CSVEKQGTEAFF
>many|TRBV19|TRBJ1-4
CASSGWDVGDREKLFF